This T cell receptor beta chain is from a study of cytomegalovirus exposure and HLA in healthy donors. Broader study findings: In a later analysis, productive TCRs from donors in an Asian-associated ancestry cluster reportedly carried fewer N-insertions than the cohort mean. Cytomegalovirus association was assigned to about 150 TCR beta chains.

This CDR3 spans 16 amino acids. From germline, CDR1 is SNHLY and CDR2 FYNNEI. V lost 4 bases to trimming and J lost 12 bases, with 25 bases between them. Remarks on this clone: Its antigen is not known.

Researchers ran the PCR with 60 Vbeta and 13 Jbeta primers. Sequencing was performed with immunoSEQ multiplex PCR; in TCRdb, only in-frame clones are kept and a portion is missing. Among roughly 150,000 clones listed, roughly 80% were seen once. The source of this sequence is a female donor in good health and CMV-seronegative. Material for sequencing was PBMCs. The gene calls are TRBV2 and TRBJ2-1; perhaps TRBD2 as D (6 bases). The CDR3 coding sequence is TGTGCCAGCAGTGTCCGACTAGGATCTGGAAATAGAGGGCAGTTCTTC. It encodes CASSVRLGSGNRGQFF. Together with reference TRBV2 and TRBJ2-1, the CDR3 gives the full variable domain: EPEVTQTPSHQVTQMGQEVILRCVPISNHLYFYWYRQILGQKVEFLVSFYNNEISEKSEIFDDQFSVERPDGSNFTLKIRSTKLEDSAMYFCASSVRLGSGNRGQFFGPGTRLTVL.